Presented here are 30 T cell receptor beta chains from one specimen sequenced in a study of vaccination effects on CD4 cells after COVID-19. Profiled with immunoSEQ multiplex PCR; TCRdb holds only in-frame clones, not every one. The table shows about 66,000 clones, with just under 75% occurring only once. These receptors are not linked to any known antigen. With approximately 9 days of culture completed, CD4+ T cells were isolated. Each participant was given two doses of one vaccine (BNT162b2 or mRNA-1273). The sequencing here drew on CD4+ T cells from PBMCs cultured without peptide, taken after COVID-19 vaccination. Receptors were obtained from a human donor who received a COVID-19 vaccine.

The chain combines TRBV7-3 with TRBJ2-1; TRBD2 matches at 8 bases. The CDR3 sequence is 16 residues long. The germline V gene has CDR1 SGHTA and CDR2 FQGTGA. Unmatched junction bases numbered 8, after V lost 0 bases and J lost 7 bases. CDR3 in DNA: TGTGCCAGCAGCTTAACGGGTTCGGGGGGGGCGAATGAGCAGTTCTTC. This translates into CASSLTGSGGANEQFF.

The chain employs TRBV24-1 and TRBJ2-2; 9 bases line up with TRBD1. Per the germline V gene, CDR1 is KGHDR and CDR2 is SFDVKD. CDR3 length: 17 amino acids. V dropped 6 bases and J dropped 5; count of bases not matched to a gene: 12. The CDR3: CATSKSPGQGNTGELFF. CDR3 coding DNA: TGTGCCACCAGTAAGTCTCCGGGACAGGGTAATACCGGGGAGCTGTTTTTT.

This clone was counted only a few times. V is TRBV28 and J is TRBJ1-5, with 11 bases lining up with TRBD1. V lost 4 bases to trimming and J lost 15 bases; unmatched junction nucleotides: 8. This CDR3 is 13 amino acids long. Germline assignment: CDR1 MDHEN and CDR2 SYDVKM. CDR3 sequence (DNA): TGTGCCAGCAGTTCCCCGGACAGGGGGCTGGTGCATTTT. Protein sequence: CASSSPDRGLVHF. The whole variable domain, filled in from reference TRBV28 and TRBJ1-5, reads DVKVTQSSRYLVKRTGEKVFLECVQDMDHENMFWYRQDPGLGLRLIYFSYDVKMKEKGDIPEGYSVSREKKERFSLILESASTNQTSMYLCASSSPDRGLVHFGDGTRLSIL.

This chain uses TRBV18 with TRBJ1-2; possibly TRBD1 for D (5 bases). The CDR3 spans 15 residues. V gave up 1 base and J gave up 0 bases, with 9 bases separating them. Germline-derived CDR1 and CDR2 are KGHSH and LQKENI. DNA of the CDR3: TGTGCCAGCTCACCACGCGTACAGGCTAACTATGGCTACACCTTC. Translating it yields CASSPRVQANYGYTF.

The chain uses TRBV2 and TRBJ2-3, with D maybe TRBD2 (5 bases). Germline V gene data show CDR1 as SNHLY and CDR2 as FYNNEI. The ends were cut back, 3 bases at V and 4 bases at J, with 17 bases in the middle. The CDR3 has 16 residues. CDR3: CASSDWGANLPDTQYF. In DNA, the CDR3 is TGTGCCAGCAGTGATTGGGGAGCAAATCTCCCAGATACGCAGTATTTT.

The chain is built from TRBV28 and TRBJ2-1; 7 nucleotides align to TRBD1. CDR3 size: 15 residues. The germline gives CDR1 MDHEN, CDR2 SYDVKM. Trimming took 6 bases from V and 5 from J; bases not matched to a gene: 10. The CDR3 reads CASSKAGTVNNEQFF. In nucleotides, the CDR3 is TGTGCCAGCAGCAAGGCCGGGACAGTTAACAATGAGCAGTTCTTC.

Only one count was recorded for this clone. This rearrangement joins TRBV28 to TRBJ2-1; tentative D call: TRBD1 (6 bases). The germline V gene encodes CDR1 MDHEN and CDR2 SYDVKM. Trimming shortened V by 3 bases and J by 10 bases, and 10 bases separated the two germline ends. This CDR3 comprises 12 residues. CDR3 coding DNA: TGTGCCAGCAGTTTGACCGGGACAGAGCAGTTCTTC. This gives the protein CASSLTGTEQFF.

The chain combines TRBV19 with TRBJ1-5; possibly TRBD1 for D (5 bases). CDR1 and CDR2 (germline): LNHDA, SQIVND (reference sequence). Trimming took off 6 bases at V and 6 bases at J, with 15 bases between the two ends. The CDR3 has 14 amino acids. In DNA, the CDR3 is TGTGCCAGTAGCCCGCTTGGGACCGGTCAGCCCCAGCATTTT. Amino acids: CASSPLGTGQPQHF.

V usage is TRBV5-1 and J usage is TRBJ2-3, with TRBD2 matching over 8 bases. J lost 6 bases, V lost 5 bases, and 8 bases had no gene match. CDR1 is SGHRS and CDR2 is YFSETQ in the germline V gene. This CDR3 has 14 residues. Written as DNA, the CDR3 is TGCGCCAGCAGACCTTCGGGGGGGATGGATACGCAGTATTTT. It specifies CASRPSGGMDTQYF.

The chain uses TRBV5-1 and TRBJ1-4; D gene unclear. V gave up 2 bases and J gave up 5 bases, with 13 bases separating them. The CDR3 consists of 15 residues. Germline values: CDR1 SGHRS, CDR2 YFSETQ. The CDR3 DNA reads TGCGCCAGCAGCTTACAGTTACCACCCAATGAAAAACTGTTTTTT. This encodes CASSLQLPPNEKLFF.

V and J are TRBV6-1 and TRBJ2-2; no definite D call. This CDR3 is 14 amino acids long. Germline V gene lookup returns CDR1 MNHNS and CDR2 SASEGT. V was shortened by 1 base and J by 6 bases, with 9 bases between the two germline ends. CDR3 in amino acids: CASSEEIRAGELFF. CDR3 sequence (DNA): TGTGCCAGCAGTGAAGAAATCCGGGCCGGGGAGCTGTTTTTT.

This clone was seen only once. The rearrangement links TRBV6-2 or TRBV6-3 to TRBJ2-2; D may be TRBD1 (5 bases). This CDR3 has 15 residues. The germline CDR1 and CDR2 sequences are MNHEY and SVGEGT. Trimming took 4 bases from V and 4 from J, leaving 13 bases between them. The CDR3 sequence: CASSLEGVRTGELFF. The CDR3 DNA reads TGTGCCAGCAGTTTGGAAGGGGTTCGCACCGGGGAGCTGTTTTTT.

The J gene is TRBJ2-1, the V gene TRBV24-1; D ambiguous. The CDR3 contains 16 residues. Looked up from germline, CDR1 is KGHDR and CDR2 is SFDVKD. V was pared by 5 bases and J by 0 bases, with 13 bases between. The CDR3, as DNA: TGTGCCACCAGTGCAGTAATAGGAACCTCCTACAATGAGCAGTTCTTC. This gives the protein CATSAVIGTSYNEQFF.

V usage is TRBV7-8 and J usage is TRBJ2-1; 7 bases match TRBD1. The CDR3 consists of 13 residues. From germline, CDR1 is SGHVS and CDR2 FQNEAQ. V lost 4 bases, J lost 8 bases, and 5 bases stayed unmatched. The CDR3 sequence: CASSYHRGYEQFF. CDR3 nucleotides: TGTGCCAGCAGCTACCACAGGGGTTATGAGCAGTTCTTC.

The chain carries TRBV12-5 and TRBJ1-1, with D unresolved. Germline V gives CDR1 LGHNT, CDR2 FRNRAP. The CDR3 has 19 residues. V shed 1 base and J shed 0 bases, with 21 bases lying between them. CDR3 nucleotide sequence: TGTGCTAGTGGTTTGGCTCAAGGTAGAGGAGGGTCCATGAACACTGAAGCTTTCTTT. Its protein product is CASGLAQGRGGSMNTEAFF.

This clone was seen more than once but under ten times. V is TRBV6-2 or TRBV6-3 and J is TRBJ2-2; the D is unclear. The germline V gene has CDR1 MNHEY and CDR2 SVGEGT. The ends were cut back, 4 bases at V and 1 base at J, with 7 bases in the middle. The CDR3 covers 14 residues. CDR3 nucleotides: TGTGCCAGCAGTTTTCAAAGGAACACCGGGGAGCTGTTTTTT. This codes for CASSFQRNTGELFF.

The chain joins TRBV28 to TRBJ1-4; no clear D gene. CDR1 MDHEN and CDR2 SYDVKM come from the germline V gene. Trimming took off 5 bases at V and 10 bases at J, with 11 bases between the two ends. The CDR3 has 12 residues. CDR3 region: CASSVAVPKLFF. CDR3 nucleotide sequence: TGTGCCAGCAGTGTAGCAGTGCCAAAACTGTTTTTT.

The chain links TRBV19 to TRBJ1-6; D gene uncertain. The CDR3 covers 14 residues. V was cut by 5 bases and J by 9 bases, with 14 bases left in between. Germline loops: CDR1 LNHDA, CDR2 SQIVND (reference sequence). CDR3 sequence: CASSRTVLSSPLHF. For the CDR3, the DNA is TGTGCCAGTAGTCGGACGGTTCTCTCTTCACCCCTCCACTTT.

This sequence joins TRBV18 and TRBJ1-2; TRBD1 agrees at 10 bases. The germline V gene encodes CDR1 KGHSH and CDR2 LQKENI. The CDR3 extends over 15 amino acids. Losses at the gene ends were 1 base for V and 4 bases for J; bases not matched to a gene: 3. CDR3 bases: TGTGCCAGCTCACCACGACAGGGGGCCTCCTATGGCTACACCTTC. Amino acid sequence: CASSPRQGASYGYTF.

The chain uses TRBV19 and TRBJ2-3, with TRBD2 matching 9 bases. The CDR3 covers 14 residues. V trimming: 6 bases; J trimming: 1 base; junction bases outside the gene matches: 2. Germline V lookup: CDR1 LNHDA, CDR2 SQIVND (reference sequence). This CDR3 is CASRRTSGTDTQYF. DNA for the CDR3: TGTGCCAGTAGAAGGACTAGCGGCACAGATACGCAGTATTTT.

The V and J genes are TRBV7-2 and TRBJ1-1; D is perhaps TRBD1 (5 bases). Trimming shortened V by 5 bases and J by 1 base, and 14 bases separated the two germline ends. The CDR3 is made up of 15 amino acids. Germline values: CDR1 SGHTA, CDR2 FQGNSA. The CDR3 is CASSPHRLENTEAFF. The CDR3 DNA follows: TGTGCCAGCAGCCCCCACAGGCTGGAGAACACTGAAGCTTTCTTT.

The chain couples TRBV3-1 (or the pseudogene TRBV3-2) to TRBJ2-5, with D hard to call. Trimming took off 9 bases at V and 4 bases at J, with 3 bases between the two ends. The length of the CDR3 is 9 residues. Germline V gives CDR1 LGHDT, CDR2 YNNKEL (reference sequence). CDR3 region: CARVETQYF. CDR3 coding DNA: TGTGCCAGGGTAGAGACCCAGTACTTC.

This clone has a handful of counts. The chain links TRBV6-6 to TRBJ1-2, with D tentatively TRBD1 (6 bases). In germline, CDR1 is MNHNY, CDR2 SVGAGI (reference sequence). This CDR3 spans 13 amino acids. The germline V and J ends were trimmed by 5 bases and 2 bases, with 9 bases remaining between them. The CDR3 DNA is TGTGCCAGCAGTCAACAGGGAAACTATGGCTACACCTTC. It yields the protein CASSQQGNYGYTF.

This sequence joins TRBV19 and TRBJ1-5; 10 nucleotides match TRBD1. Germline values: CDR1 LNHDA, CDR2 SQIVND (reference sequence). V shed 9 bases, J shed 7 bases, and the junction held 3 bases outside the gene matches. The CDR3 extends over 12 amino acids. The CDR3 sequence: CASRQGAQPQHF. The CDR3 nucleotides are TGTGCCAGCCGACAGGGGGCACAGCCCCAGCATTTT.

This clone appeared a few times. The genes are TRBV7-3 and TRBJ2-3; D perhaps matches TRBD2 (5 bases). The CDR3 contains 16 residues. V was shortened by 1 base and J by 3 bases, with 14 bases between the two germline ends. The germline gives CDR1 SGHTA, CDR2 FQGTGA. The CDR3 coding sequence is TGTGCCAGCAGCTTAAGCCCCCTAGCTCCGACAGATACGCAGTATTTT. It codes for CASSLSPLAPTDTQYF.

The chain carries TRBV18 and TRBJ1-3; D gene ambiguous. Germline CDR1 KGHSH, CDR2 LQKENI. V was clipped by 3 bases and J by 0 bases, with 12 bases between them. The CDR3 covers 16 residues. The CDR3 region is CASSPSLAISGNTIYF. As DNA, the CDR3 is TGTGCCAGCTCACCGAGCTTGGCCATCTCTGGAAACACCATATATTTT.

J is TRBJ2-5 and V is TRBV29-1, with TRBD1 matching 7 bases. The CDR3 length is 14 residues. The V gene end was trimmed by 3 bases and the J gene end by 4 bases; junction bases not matched to a gene: 8. In germline, CDR1 is SQVTM, CDR2 ANQGSEA. Here the CDR3 reads CSVEMGQGVETQYF. The CDR3 DNA sequence: TGCAGCGTTGAGATGGGGCAGGGGGTAGAGACCCAGTACTTC.

CDR3: CASSQDIVTDTQYF. The CDR3, as DNA: TGTGCCAGCAGCCAAGATATAGTCACAGATACGCAGTATTTT. The chain is built from TRBV14 and TRBJ2-3; D is undetermined. Germline CDR1 reads SGHDN; CDR2 reads FVKESK. CDR3 length: 14 residues. V was shortened by 0 bases and J by 2 bases, with 6 bases between the two germline ends.

The V call is TRBV7-2, the J call TRBJ1-2; no firm D call. CDR1 is SGHTA, CDR2 FQGNSA, per germline. The CDR3 covers 13 residues. The V gene lost 4 bases and the J gene lost 2 bases, with 8 bases spanning the gap. The CDR3 spells CASSSGRNYGYTF. In nucleotides, the CDR3 is TGTGCCAGCAGCTCTGGACGGAACTATGGCTACACCTTC.

The table lists this clone with a count of one. The chain joins TRBV2 to TRBJ2-1; D is perhaps TRBD1 (6 bases). The V and J ends lost 6 bases and 5 bases respectively, with 11 bases between them. Germline V gene data show CDR1 as SNHLY and CDR2 as FYNNEI. This CDR3 is built from 13 residues. Here the CDR3 DNA reads TGTGCCAGCAGCGCGGACAGCAACAATGAGCAGTTCTTC. It codes for CASSADSNNEQFF.